This TCR beta chain was sequenced in a study of cytomegalovirus exposure and HLA in healthy donors. J gave up 5 bases and V 2 bases, and 7 bases lay outside the gene matches. CDR1 and CDR2 from the germline V gene are MNHNY and SVGAGI (reference sequence). The CDR3 covers 15 residues. Primers: 60 Vbeta forward and 13 Jbeta reverse. Clones were read by immunoSEQ multiplex PCR, and TCRdb kept only the in-frame ones, dropping some. The sample comprises 150,000 to 200,000 clones, approximately 75% of which are singletons, and about 2.1% rests with the top ten. This clone was seen once. The TCR originated in a woman in her late teens or twenties in good health and CMV-seronegative. The J gene is TRBJ1-2, the V gene TRBV6-6; 8 bases agree with TRBD1. The sample was PBMCs. The CDR3 DNA follows: TGTGCCAGCAGTTACGCAGGGGGCGATCTATATGGCTACACCTTC. This gives the protein CASSYAGGDLYGYTF.